Shown below are 30 T cell receptor beta chains from a single sample sequenced in a study of blood T cells in healthy people across ages. A J-beta primer mix and a sample-barcoded 5' primer were used in a second PCR of roughly 6 to 11 cycles. Via MiXCR, TCRdb re-called the 5' RACE reads, giving one row per CDR3 protein. The sample includes about 1.8 million distinct CDR3 sequences, around half of them seen just once. Sequencing was performed on blood. Every receptor here comes from a middle-aged woman in good health.

This clonotype showed up just a few times. V usage is TRBV28 and J usage is TRBJ2-1; D perhaps matches TRBD2 (7 bases). V was pared by 8 bases and J by 0 bases, with 11 bases between. Germline V CDR1 and CDR2: MDHEN, SYDVKM. The CDR3 contains 14 residues. CDR3 nucleotides: TGTGCCAGCGTAAGGGGGGGCTCCTACAATGAGCAGTTCTTC. As protein: CASVRGGSYNEQFF. Full variable domain (rest looked up from reference TRBV28 and TRBJ2-1): DVKVTQSSRYLVKRTGEKVFLECVQDMDHENMFWYRQDPGLGLRLIYFSYDVKMKEKGDIPEGYSVSREKKERFSLILESASTNQTSMYLCASVRGGSYNEQFFGPGTRLTVL.

The rearrangement links TRBV4-1 to TRBJ2-5; 12 bases line up with TRBD2. Trimming removed 2 bases from V and 11 bases from J; junction bases left unmatched: 9. From germline, CDR1 is MGHRA and CDR2 YSYEKL. CDR3 size: 15 residues. In nucleotides, the CDR3 is TGCGCCAGCAGCCAAAGGACTAGCGGGATAAATGAGCAGTACTTC. Translated, it gives CASSQRTSGINEQYF.

This clonotype has more than one count but fewer than ten. The CDR3 nucleotides are TGCGCCAGCAGCCAACTAGACAGGATTTACGAGCAGTACTTC. Translating gives CASSQLDRIYEQYF. V gene TRBV4-1 combines with J gene TRBJ2-7; perhaps TRBD1 as D (6 bases). The CDR3 contains 14 residues. CDR1 is MGHRA, CDR2 YSYEKL, per germline. V gave up 2 bases and J gave up 4 bases, with 12 bases separating them.

The chain has TRBV7-9 and TRBJ1-6; D ambiguous. This CDR3 spans 16 amino acids. Trimming left V 1 base short and J 9 bases short, with 16 bases between. CDR1 and CDR2 from the germline V gene are SEHNR and FQNEAQ (reference sequence). CDR3: CASSLGGSAVSSPLHF. The CDR3 DNA is TGTGCCAGCAGCTTAGGAGGCAGCGCCGTCTCTTCACCCCTCCACTTT.

The chain carries TRBV4-3 and TRBJ1-1, with D tentatively TRBD1 (5 bases). The V gene's germline CDR1 is LGHNA and CDR2 YSLEER. V was cut by 0 bases and J by 1 base, with 9 bases left in between. The CDR3 runs 15 residues. The CDR3 DNA reads TGCGCCAGCAGCCAAGACTTAGGGGAGAACACTGAAGCTTTCTTT. This sequence encodes CASSQDLGENTEAFF.

This clonotype was found a few times. The genes are TRBV4-1 and TRBJ2-1, with 9 bases fitting TRBD2. The CDR3 has 20 amino acids. The ends lost 0 bases at V and 1 base at J; junction bases unmatched: 13. Germline V gene sequence: CDR1 MGHRA, CDR2 YSYEKL. DNA for the CDR3: TGCGCCAGCAGCCAAGATATGGTGGCGGGGGGGTTGATGTCCTACAATGAGCAGTTCTTC. This gives the protein CASSQDMVAGGLMSYNEQFF.

The chain couples TRBV7-2 to TRBJ2-5; 9 nucleotides line up with TRBD2. From germline, CDR1 is SGHTA and CDR2 FQGNSA. The CDR3 extends over 15 amino acids. Trimming took 7 bases from V and 1 from J; bases not matched to a gene: 7. The CDR3 loop reads CASKLAGLGQETQYF. The CDR3 region has the DNA TGTGCCAGCAAGCTAGCGGGGCTGGGCCAAGAGACCCAGTACTTC.

CDR3 in amino acids: CAISELANEQFF. The CDR3 DNA reads TGTGCCATCAGTGAGCTCGCCAATGAGCAGTTCTTC. The rearrangement links TRBV10-3 to TRBJ2-1, with D unclear. Germline CDR1 reads ENHRY; CDR2 reads SYGVKD. V was trimmed by 2 bases and J by 6 bases, leaving 5 bases between them. This CDR3 is built from 12 residues.

The rearrangement links TRBV20-1 to TRBJ2-1; no definite D call. The CDR3 covers 16 residues. The germline V and J ends were trimmed by 0 bases and 0 bases, with 12 bases remaining between them. Germline lookup yields CDR1 DFQATT and CDR2 SNEGSKA (reference sequence). The chain's CDR3 is CSARDLYQSSYNEQFF. Written as DNA, the CDR3 is TGCAGTGCTAGAGACCTGTACCAGAGCTCCTACAATGAGCAGTTCTTC.

The V call is TRBV20-1, the J call TRBJ2-7, with D tentatively TRBD2 (5 bases). Germline V gene sequence: CDR1 DFQATT, CDR2 SNEGSKA (reference sequence). The V end was cut by 0 bases, the J end by 3 bases, with 15 bases between. The CDR3 extends over 15 amino acids. This CDR3 is CSARDIPRGIYEQYF. The CDR3 DNA reads as TGCAGTGCTAGAGATATTCCACGAGGGATCTACGAGCAGTACTTC.

The gene calls are TRBV6-5 and TRBJ2-5, with D maybe TRBD2 (5 bases). Per the germline V gene, CDR1 is MNHEY and CDR2 is SVGAGI. V was clipped by 2 bases and J by 3 bases, with 13 bases between them. This CDR3 has 15 residues. The CDR3 protein is CASSYTWTLKETQYF. As DNA, the CDR3 is TGTGCCAGCAGTTACACCTGGACTTTGAAAGAGACCCAGTACTTC.

The chain employs TRBV4-2 and TRBJ2-7; 15 bases are shared with TRBD2. CDR3 length: 21 residues. CDR1 and CDR2 from the germline V gene are LGHNA and YNFKEQ. J lost 3 bases, V lost 4 bases, and 19 bases had no gene match. The CDR3: CASSLKTNPGLAGGRGYEQYF. The CDR3 DNA sequence: TGTGCCAGCAGCCTCAAGACCAATCCGGGACTAGCGGGGGGCCGCGGCTACGAGCAGTACTTC.

This chain links TRBV5-6 with TRBJ2-1; the match to TRBD1 covers 7 bases. The DNA end favors TRBJ2-7, so the J call may be wrong. The CDR3 loop spans 15 amino acids. The V gene's germline CDR1 is SGHDT and CDR2 YYEEEE. CDR3 in amino acids: CASSANPGQSYEQYF. The CDR3 region has the DNA TGTGCCAGCAGCGCAAACCCGGGACAGAGCTACGAGCAGTACTTC.

This chain uses TRBV6-6 with TRBJ1-2, with 9 bases that match TRBD1. The germline V gene encodes CDR1 MNHNY and CDR2 SVGAGI (reference sequence). J was trimmed by 7 bases and V by 6 bases; bases with no gene match: 12. The CDR3 extends over 15 amino acids. CDR3 region: CASSAALTGGGGYTF. The CDR3 region has the DNA TGTGCCAGCAGCGCTGCACTAACAGGGGGCGGTGGCTACACCTTC.

The CDR3 region has the DNA TGTGCCACCAGTGATGCACGGGGGAGTCAGCCCCAGCATTTT. Translated: CATSDARGSQPQHF. This chain connects TRBV24-1 to TRBJ1-5; a weak D match, TRBD1 (5 bases). CDR1 is KGHDR and CDR2 is SFDVKD in the germline V gene. This CDR3 has 14 residues. V dropped 3 bases and J dropped 6 bases, with 11 bases sitting between them.

This sequence joins TRBV15 and TRBJ2-7, with 10 bases lining up with TRBD1. The CDR3 has 16 amino acids. Losses at the gene ends were 5 bases for V and 3 bases for J; bases not matched to a gene: 10. Germline V gene sequence: CDR1 LNHNV, CDR2 YYDKDF (reference sequence). The chain's CDR3 is CATSGKRGTGDYEQYF. The CDR3, as DNA: TGTGCCACCAGCGGAAAGCGTGGGACAGGGGACTACGAGCAGTACTTC.

The chain combines TRBV20-1 with TRBJ2-3; 11 bases agree with TRBD2. Germline trimming cut 4 bases from V and 2 bases from J; bases unmatched to any gene: 11. Germline CDR1 is DFQATT and CDR2 is SNEGSKA (reference sequence). The CDR3 extends over 17 amino acids. The CDR3 is CSAIRVLAGGPTDTQYF. For the CDR3, the DNA is TGCAGTGCTATCCGAGTCCTAGCGGGGGGTCCCACAGATACGCAGTATTTT.

V usage is TRBV6-6 and J usage is TRBJ2-3, with TRBD1 matching 12 bases. The germline CDR1 and CDR2 sequences are MNHNY and SVGAGI (reference sequence). The CDR3 covers 16 residues. J gave up 4 bases and V 5 bases, and 7 bases lay outside the gene matches. The CDR3: CASSQPGQGAPDTQYF. CDR3 DNA: TGTGCCAGCAGTCAACCGGGACAGGGGGCCCCAGATACGCAGTATTTT.

This clonotype was counted only a few times. The chain joins TRBV12-3 or TRBV12-4 to TRBJ2-3; TRBD2 agrees at 12 bases. The CDR3 totals 15 residues. V shed 7 bases, J shed 4 bases, and the junction held 6 bases outside the gene matches. CDR3: CASTRTSGASDTQYF. In DNA form, the CDR3 reads TGTGCCAGCACCCGGACTAGCGGGGCGTCAGATACGCAGTATTTT.

This clonotype was counted ten times or more. The rearrangement uses TRBV27 and TRBJ2-7; D may be TRBD2 (5 bases). With 5 bases removed from V and 0 bases from J, the gap between germline ends came to 11 bases. CDR1 and CDR2 (germline): MNHEY, SMNVEV (reference sequence). The CDR3 is 14 residues long. CDR3 amino acids: CASSPGLTSYEQYF. The CDR3 nucleotides are TGTGCCAGCAGTCCAGGACTGACCTCCTACGAGCAGTACTTC.

This chain connects TRBV6-5 to TRBJ2-4; 9 positions agree with TRBD2. CDR3 size: 14 residues. Looked up from germline, CDR1 is MNHEY and CDR2 is SVGAGI. Trimming removed 3 bases from V and 13 bases from J; junction bases left unmatched: 10. CDR3: CASSYGGGATEQYF. The CDR3 DNA reads as TGTGCCAGCAGTTATGGCGGGGGGGCCACTGAGCAGTACTTC.

The J gene is TRBJ2-1, the V gene TRBV21-1; TRBD1, the table's D call, was not compared with the DNA. TRBV21-1 is a listed pseudogene. The CDR3 is 15 residues long. CDR3 sequence reads: CASSKKGREWDEQFF. The CDR3 coding sequence is TGTGCCAGCAGCAAAAAGGGGAGAGAGTGGGATGAGCAGTTCTTC.

This clonotype was found a few times. This chain connects TRBV27 to TRBJ2-3, with a possible D match to TRBD2 (6 bases). This CDR3 has 17 residues. V was clipped by 7 bases and J by 4 bases, with 24 bases between them. Germline lookup yields CDR1 MNHEY and CDR2 SMNVEV (reference sequence). CDR3 loop: CASTTRLAGGVPDTQYF. In nucleotides, the CDR3 is TGTGCCAGCACGACCCGCTTGGCGGGCGGGGTTCCAGATACGCAGTATTTT.

The chain uses TRBV7-9 and TRBJ2-3; 8 bases line up with TRBD2. Germline V gene data show CDR1 as SEHNR and CDR2 as FQNEAQ (reference sequence). Trimming removed 4 bases from V and 3 bases from J; junction bases left unmatched: 15. The CDR3 spans 18 residues. Written as DNA, the CDR3 is TGTGCCAGCAGCTCGGGCCGCGGGGGGACTCCCGGGACAGATACGCAGTATTTT. This sequence encodes CASSSGRGGTPGTDTQYF.

A few counts support this clonotype. The chain recombines TRBV4-2 with TRBJ2-5; D is unclear. The CDR3 length is 14 residues. From germline, CDR1 is LGHNA and CDR2 YNFKEQ. V was pared by 0 bases and J by 5 bases, with 10 bases between. CDR3 DNA: TGTGCCAGCAGCCAAGAGGCTTCGGCGGAGACCCAGTACTTC. Protein sequence: CASSQEASAETQYF.

The V and J genes are TRBV5-1 and TRBJ2-5, with D possibly matching TRBD2 (5 bases). CDR3 length: 15 residues. V was cut by 3 bases and J by 2 bases, with 14 bases left in between. The germline V gene encodes CDR1 SGHRS and CDR2 YFSETQ. This CDR3 is CASSYVREIQETQYF. CDR3 nucleotide sequence: TGCGCCAGCAGCTACGTCCGGGAAATACAAGAGACCCAGTACTTC. The full variable domain, its missing parts supplied by reference TRBV5-1 and TRBJ2-5, is KAGVTQTPRYLIKTRGQQVTLSCSPISGHRSVSWYQQTPGQGLQFLFEYFSETQRNKGNFPGRFSGRQFSNSRSEMNVSTLELGDSALYLCASSYVREIQETQYFGPGTRLLVL.

The chain employs TRBV4-3 and TRBJ1-2; 7 bases agree with TRBD1. With V trimmed by 4 bases and J by 7 bases, 15 bases remained unmatched. The CDR3 has 16 residues. CDR1 LGHNA and CDR2 YSLEER come from the germline V gene. The CDR3 region is CASSRTRGQRAGGYTF. In DNA form, the CDR3 reads TGCGCCAGCAGCCGCACGAGGGGGCAGAGGGCGGGTGGCTACACCTTC.

To note about this clonotype: Relative to the germline gene, one junction end is altered; a read error may explain this. The chain uses TRBV20-1 and TRBJ1-6; the D is unclear. This CDR3 comprises 14 residues. Per the germline V gene, CDR1 is DFQATT and CDR2 is SNEGSKA (reference sequence). CDR3 bases: TGCAGTGCTAGAGAACTCCTTTATAATTCACCCTTCCACTTT. Its protein is CSARELLYNSPFHF.

The gene calls are TRBV20-1 and TRBJ1-2, with 12 bases lining up with TRBD1. The CDR3 is made up of 16 amino acids. V lost 3 bases to trimming and J lost 2 bases; unmatched junction nucleotides: 7. The germline CDR1 and CDR2 sequences are DFQATT and SNEGSKA (reference sequence). The CDR3 sequence: CSASRDRGLKNYGYTF. Written as DNA, the CDR3 is TGCAGTGCTAGCCGGGACAGGGGGCTGAAGAACTATGGCTACACCTTC.

This chain links TRBV21-1 with TRBJ2-7; TRBD2 was called by the table and not checked on the DNA. TRBV21-1 has pseudogene status. CDR3 length equals 17 residues. In DNA, the CDR3 is TGTGCCAGCAGCAAAAAGGGGATCCGGGACTTGGGCTACGAGCAGTACTTC. Its protein product is CASSKKGIRDLGYEQYF.